These 16 T cell receptor beta chains originate from one sample sequenced in a study of T cell repertoires in ileal Crohn's disease. The protocol was immunoSEQ multiplex PCR, while the TCRdb copy is restricted to in-frame clones and leaves out a portion. Found here are 1,700 or so clones, over 85% of them singletons; the top ten hold 3.5% to 4.5%. The sample's time point: inflamed ileum from the surgical specimen. Sequencing was carried out using ileal tissue. The receptors shown here come from an adult with Crohn's disease.

This clone was seen a single time. The chain has TRBV4-1 and TRBJ1-5, with D perhaps TRBD1 (5 bases). V was cut by 0 bases and J by 4 bases, with 13 bases left in between. The CDR3 consists of 16 residues. CDR1 and CDR2 from the germline V gene are MGHRA and YSYEKL. The CDR3 spells CASSQEGRGGNQPQHF. As DNA, the CDR3 is TGCGCCAGCAGCCAAGAAGGTAGGGGCGGTAATCAGCCCCAGCATTTT.

The chain recombines TRBV4-3 with TRBJ2-2; D possibly uses TRBD1 or TRBD2 (5 bases each). The CDR3 has 18 residues. Trimming pared 0 bases from V and 7 bases from J, leaving 21 bases between. Per germline, CDR1 LGHNA and CDR2 YSLEER. CDR3 DNA sequence: TGCGCCAGCAGCCAAGATCTATTGGGGGATAATGAAAGCGGGGAGCTGTTTTTT. It codes for CASSQDLLGDNESGELFF.

The genes are TRBV9 and TRBJ2-2; 12 bases agree with TRBD1. The CDR3 is made up of 16 amino acids. With 2 bases clipped from V and 2 bases from J, the junction kept 1 base outside the gene matches. Germline values: CDR1 SGDLS, CDR2 YYNGEE. The CDR3 sequence is CASSVGTGGNTGELFF. The CDR3 region has the DNA TGTGCCAGCAGCGTCGGGACAGGGGGCAACACCGGGGAGCTGTTTTTT.

This clone was picked up one time. The chain is built from TRBV9 and TRBJ2-1, with 8 bases fitting TRBD2. Germline V gene data show CDR1 as SGDLS and CDR2 as YYNGEE. The CDR3 has 16 residues. Trimming at V came to 3 bases and at J to 9 bases, leaving 14 bases not matched to a gene. DNA of the CDR3: TGTGCCAGCAGCGCATTACTTAGCGGGGTGAGGGTTGAGCAGTTCTTC. It translates to CASSALLSGVRVEQFF. Full variable domain (missing parts from reference TRBV9 and TRBJ2-1): DSGVTQTPKHLITATGQRVTLRCSPRSGDLSVYWYQQSLDQGLQFLIQYYNGEERAKGNILERFSAQQFPDLHSELNLSSLELGDSALYFCASSALLSGVRVEQFFGPGTRLTVL.

V is TRBV4-2 and J is TRBJ2-2; tentative D call: TRBD2 (5 bases). Trimming pared 0 bases from V and 6 bases from J, leaving 8 bases between. The CDR3 is 14 residues long. Germline V lookup: CDR1 LGHNA, CDR2 YNFKEQ. CDR3 region: CASSQDMRAGELFF. The DNA for the CDR3 is TGTGCCAGCAGCCAAGATATGAGGGCCGGGGAGCTGTTTTTT.

The V gene is TRBV4-3, the J gene TRBJ2-3; D remains unclear. Trimming shortened V by 1 base and J by 6 bases, and 8 bases separated the two germline ends. From germline, CDR1 is LGHNA and CDR2 YSLEER. The CDR3 has 13 residues. The CDR3 nucleotides are TGCGCCAGCAGCCAAGGGTCGCGGGATACGCAGTATTTT. Its protein product is CASSQGSRDTQYF.

The chain is built from TRBV19 and TRBJ1-6, with D possibly matching TRBD1 (5 bases). This CDR3 has 14 amino acids. Germline V gene data show CDR1 as LNHDA and CDR2 as SQIVND (reference sequence). The ends were cut back, 5 bases at V and 10 bases at J, with 15 bases in the middle. The chain's CDR3 is CASSPPGVNSPLHF. The CDR3 region has the DNA TGTGCCAGTAGTCCTCCGGGGGTGAACTCACCCCTCCACTTT.

The gene calls are TRBV5-4 and TRBJ2-1; D remains unclear. The V and J ends lost 4 bases and 4 bases respectively, with 6 bases between them. CDR3 length equals 12 residues. CDR1 is SGHNT and CDR2 is YYREEE in the germline V gene (reference sequence). CDR3 residues: CASSVGYNEQFF. The CDR3 region has the DNA TGTGCCAGCAGCGTAGGATACAATGAGCAGTTCTTC.

The rearrangement joins TRBV7-2 to TRBJ2-6; 10 bases align to TRBD2. Trimming removed 6 bases from V and 0 bases from J; junction bases left unmatched: 5. The CDR3 runs to 17 residues. Germline CDR1 is SGHTA and CDR2 is FQGNSA. The CDR3 loop is CASSYSGGNSGANVLTF. CDR3 DNA: TGTGCCAGCAGTTATAGCGGGGGGAACTCTGGGGCCAACGTCCTGACTTTC.

This clone was recorded only once. The V call is TRBV18, the J call TRBJ2-2; TRBD1 agrees at 7 bases. V shed 4 bases, J shed 3 bases, and the junction held 8 bases outside the gene matches. CDR3 size: 16 residues. CDR1 is KGHSH, CDR2 LQKENI, per germline. CDR3 DNA: TGTGCCAGCTCACTAAACAGGGGCGGCGACACCGGGGAGCTGTTTTTT. Its translation is CASSLNRGGDTGELFF.

The chain uses TRBV10-1 and TRBJ2-1; 12 bases are shared with TRBD2. The CDR3 is made up of 15 amino acids. Germline CDR1 and CDR2: WNHNN and SYGVQD (reference sequence). After removal of 2 bases from V and 4 bases from J, the junction contained 0 bases not matched to a gene. The CDR3 region is CASSETSGRYNEQFF. DNA of the CDR3: TGCGCCAGCAGTGAGACTAGCGGGAGGTACAATGAGCAGTTCTTC.

The chain has TRBV6-1 and TRBJ1-1; D unclear. Trimming left V 7 bases short and J 0 bases short, with 15 bases between. The germline V gene encodes CDR1 MNHNS and CDR2 SASEGT. The CDR3 contains 15 residues. The CDR3 DNA reads as TGTGCCAGCAAAGCGCCGGGCTACATGAACACTGAAGCTTTCTTT. Translated: CASKAPGYMNTEAFF.

The genes are TRBV4-1 and TRBJ2-1, with 11 nucleotides matching TRBD2. The CDR3 runs 16 residues. The J segment lost 6 bases and the V segment lost 0 bases, leaving 4 bases of the junction unmatched. The germline CDR1 and CDR2 sequences are MGHRA and YSYEKL. The CDR3 protein is CASSQDRTSGSNEQFF. DNA of the CDR3: TGCGCCAGCAGCCAAGATCGCACTAGCGGGAGCAATGAGCAGTTCTTC.

The chain has TRBV19 and TRBJ1-2; D possibly corresponds to TRBD1 (5 bases). Germline CDR1 reads LNHDA; CDR2 reads SQIVND (reference sequence). The CDR3 totals 15 residues. Trimming took off 3 bases at V and 4 bases at J, with 15 bases between the two ends. Here the CDR3 DNA reads TGTGCCAGTAGTATGGCGGGGCACCTATCCTATGGCTACACCTTC. Protein sequence: CASSMAGHLSYGYTF.

The V gene is TRBV6-1, the J gene TRBJ2-3; D gene ambiguous. Between the trimmed V and J ends, which lost 3 bases and 3 bases, there was a span of 10 bases. CDR3 length: 14 residues. Germline CDR1 is MNHNS and CDR2 is SASEGT. The CDR3 is CASSEVRSTDTQYF. DNA of the CDR3: TGTGCCAGCAGTGAGGTTAGGAGTACAGATACGCAGTATTTT.

The V call is TRBV10-3, the J call TRBJ2-3; D might be TRBD2 (5 bases). Germline V gene data show CDR1 as ENHRY and CDR2 as SYGVKD. There are 12 residues in the CDR3. Trimming stripped 7 bases from V and 2 bases from J, with 7 bases between. The CDR3: CAINGDTDTQYF. For the CDR3, the DNA is TGTGCCATCAACGGGGACACAGATACGCAGTATTTT.